These 22 T cell receptor beta chains were sequenced from one sample in a study of blood T cell repertoires in COVID-19 (dated by TCRdb to 2018 to 2021). The method behind the library was the immunoSEQ multiplex PCR assay. This is the immuneACCESS table as TCRdb keeps it, with only in-frame sequences that have V and J called. A part of the clones is gone; compared with another copy, unresolved V genes explain less than half, and the rest is unexplained. This sample is represented by tens of thousands of clones; 70% to 90% of them were singletons. Of the sample, less than 20% is held by the ten largest clones. Sequencing was performed on peripheral blood. Receptors originate from an elderly woman with acute or convalescent COVID-19.

The CDR3 reads CASRLGIGDTQYF. CDR3 in DNA: TGTGCCAGCAGGCTAGGAATAGGAGATACGCAGTATTTT. V usage is TRBV6-5 and J usage is TRBJ2-3; D uncertain. Trimming left V 6 bases short and J 5 bases short, with 12 bases between. Germline assignment: CDR1 MNHEY and CDR2 SVGAGI. This CDR3 is built from 13 residues.

This clone is a singleton in its sample. The V gene is TRBV7-8, the J gene TRBJ1-1; D remains ambiguous. The V gene lost 3 bases and the J gene lost 5 bases, with 16 bases spanning the gap. The CDR3 loop spans 15 amino acids. Per the germline V gene, CDR1 is SGHVS and CDR2 is FQNEAQ. CDR3 protein: CASSFSGVSGTEAFF. As DNA, the CDR3 is TGTGCCAGCAGCTTCTCCGGAGTTTCGGGGACTGAAGCTTTCTTT.

The chain joins TRBV24-1 to TRBJ2-1; TRBD1 matches 10 bases. Germline V lookup: CDR1 KGHDR, CDR2 SFDVKD. Trimming took 5 bases from V and 6 from J; bases not matched to a gene: 6. The CDR3 has 15 residues. The DNA of the CDR3 is TGTGCCACCAGTGCAGGGACAGGGGTTTTCAATGAGCAGTTCTTC. Its translation is CATSAGTGVFNEQFF.

In this sample, this clone turned up many times. The chain is built from TRBV14 and TRBJ2-2; the match to TRBD2 covers 11 bases. The germline V gene has CDR1 SGHDN and CDR2 FVKESK. J lost 7 bases, V lost 2 bases, and 12 bases had no gene match. The CDR3 is 18 residues long. Here the CDR3 reads CASSQYGTSGPHSGELFF. The CDR3 nucleotides read TGTGCCAGCAGCCAATACGGGACTAGCGGCCCCCACAGCGGGGAGCTGTTTTTT.

The rearrangement links TRBV29-1 to TRBJ1-1; D is uncertain. Germline CDR1 and CDR2: SQVTM and ANQGSEA. Trimming left V 6 bases short and J 1 base short, with 9 bases between. The CDR3 is 12 amino acids. The CDR3: CSVRTSNTEAFF. The CDR3 nucleotides read TGCAGCGTCCGAACTTCGAACACTGAAGCTTTCTTT.

The CDR3 region has the DNA TGTGCCAGCAGTTACACAGGTGGCCCGTTCTTC. It translates to CASSYTGGPFF. The chain joins TRBV6-2 or TRBV6-3 to TRBJ2-1, with D possibly being TRBD1 (5 bases). V lost 2 bases and J lost 15, with 11 bases in between. In germline, CDR1 is MNHEY, CDR2 SVGEGT. The CDR3 has 11 amino acids.

This clone was seen only once. This CDR3 is CASSSTRTGLSVGTEAFF. CDR3 in DNA: TGTGCCAGCAGTTCTACCCGGACAGGGCTAAGTGTGGGCACTGAAGCTTTCTTT. This chain uses TRBV7-9 with TRBJ1-1; 8 bases line up with TRBD1. The V gene end was trimmed by 6 bases and the J gene end by 4 bases; junction bases not matched to a gene: 19. The CDR3 is 18 amino acids. Germline CDR1 reads SEHNR; CDR2 reads FQNEAQ (reference sequence).

This clone was seen only once. The chain recombines TRBV28 with TRBJ1-5, with D unclear. CDR1 and CDR2 from the germline V gene are MDHEN and SYDVKM. The CDR3 sequence is 14 residues long. Trimming took 3 bases from V and 3 from J, leaving 9 bases between them. DNA of the CDR3: TGTGCCAGCAGTTTGAGGCAGCTCAATCAGCCCCAGCATTTT. Translation: CASSLRQLNQPQHF.

The chain combines TRBV19 with TRBJ2-2; 8 nucleotides match TRBD1. Germline lookup yields CDR1 LNHDA and CDR2 SQIVND (reference sequence). The CDR3 totals 15 residues. J was trimmed by 5 bases and V by 7 bases; bases with no gene match: 9. CDR3 coding DNA: TGTGCCAGTATTGCGACAGGGGCTGGGACCGGGGAGCTGTTTTTT. It encodes CASIATGAGTGELFF.

V gene TRBV7-9 combines with J gene TRBJ2-3; the match to TRBD1 covers 12 bases. The CDR3 sequence is 15 residues long. V dropped 5 bases and J dropped 4; count of bases not matched to a gene: 4. CDR1 is SEHNR and CDR2 is FQNEAQ in the germline V gene (reference sequence). CDR3 in DNA: TGTGCCAGCAGCCCGGGACAGGGGGCCCCAGATACGCAGTATTTT. Translation: CASSPGQGAPDTQYF.

This clone was seen more than once but under ten times. This rearrangement joins TRBV30 to TRBJ1-2; D not resolved. CDR3 size: 16 residues. Germline V gives CDR1 GTSNPN, CDR2 SVGIG (reference sequence). V gave up 4 bases and J gave up 0 bases, with 18 bases separating them. CDR3 protein: CAWNPRGGISNYGYTF. CDR3 coding DNA: TGTGCCTGGAACCCACGGGGAGGTATTTCTAACTATGGCTACACCTTC.

The chain couples TRBV18 to TRBJ1-2, with TRBD1 matching 9 bases. Germline-derived CDR1 and CDR2 are KGHSH and LQKENI. J gave up 7 bases and V 4 bases, and 4 bases lay outside the gene matches. The CDR3 is made up of 13 amino acids. In DNA, the CDR3 is TGTGCCAGCTCACAGGACAGGGGTGGTGGCTACACCTTC. It codes for CASSQDRGGGYTF.

CDR3 DNA: TGTGCCAGTAGTACCAAACAGGTAGGGGGTAATTCACCCCTCCACTTT. This codes for CASSTKQVGGNSPLHF. The rearrangement joins TRBV19 to TRBJ1-6; D possibly corresponds to TRBD1 (6 bases). From germline, CDR1 is LNHDA and CDR2 SQIVND (reference sequence). The CDR3 runs to 16 residues. Trimming cost V 4 bases and J 6 bases, with 16 bases left between them.

V is TRBV30 and J is TRBJ2-3, with 11 nucleotides matching TRBD2. The CDR3 sequence is 15 residues long. With 5 bases clipped from V and 8 bases from J, the junction kept 12 bases outside the gene matches. Germline loops: CDR1 GTSNPN, CDR2 SVGIG (reference sequence). CDR3 nucleotides: TGTGCCTGGGGACGTAGCGGGGGGGCGAGAGCTACGCAGTATTTT. Its protein product is CAWGRSGGARATQYF.

This clone ranks as medium-sized (0.01 to 0.1%). V is TRBV15 and J is TRBJ1-5; weak D call: TRBD1 (5 bases). Germline values: CDR1 LNHNV, CDR2 YYDKDF (reference sequence). Trimming took 1 base from V and 1 from J, leaving 11 bases between them. The length of the CDR3 is 16 residues. The CDR3: CATSRAPAGSNQPQHF. CDR3 DNA sequence: TGTGCCACCAGCAGAGCCCCCGCAGGGAGCAATCAGCCCCAGCATTTT.

The rearrangement links TRBV30 to TRBJ1-5; unclear D gene. The CDR3 runs to 14 residues. The germline V and J ends were trimmed by 2 bases and 1 base, with 9 bases remaining between them. Germline assignment: CDR1 GTSNPN and CDR2 SVGIG (reference sequence). The CDR3, as DNA: TGTGCCTGGAGTACCCCGCGGAGCAATCAGCCCCAGCATTTT. Its protein product is CAWSTPRSNQPQHF.

This clone was found a few times. The V and J genes are TRBV5-4 and TRBJ1-2; D might be TRBD1 (6 bases). The CDR3 covers 14 residues. Germline CDR1 is SGHNT and CDR2 is YYREEE (reference sequence). Trimming took off 0 bases at V and 7 bases at J, with 13 bases between the two ends. CDR3 sequence: CASSLGQEVSGYTF. The CDR3 DNA follows: TGTGCCAGCAGCTTGGGACAGGAAGTGAGTGGCTACACCTTC.

The gene calls are TRBV30 and TRBJ2-7, with D perhaps TRBD2 (6 bases). Germline V gene data show CDR1 as GTSNPN and CDR2 as SVGIG (reference sequence). The V end lost 0 bases, the J end lost 4 bases, and 13 bases lay between the germline ends. The CDR3 has 14 amino acids. The CDR3 loop reads CAWSVTGTEYEQYF. The CDR3 DNA sequence: TGTGCCTGGAGTGTTACCGGGACTGAATACGAGCAGTACTTC.

This clone was found a few times. The genes are TRBV15 and TRBJ1-1; 7 bases match TRBD1. The CDR3 runs to 13 residues. V dropped 8 bases and J dropped 4; count of bases not matched to a gene: 7. The V gene's germline CDR1 is LNHNV and CDR2 YYDKDF (reference sequence). The CDR3 DNA reads TGTGCCACCTCCCCCACAGGGGTCACTGAAGCTTTCTTT. Residues: CATSPTGVTEAFF.

The chain employs TRBV6-2 or TRBV6-3 and TRBJ2-5; no clear D gene. The CDR3 runs to 15 residues. V lost 0 bases and J lost 5, with 13 bases in between. Looked up from germline, CDR1 is MNHEY and CDR2 is SVGEGT. The CDR3 bases are TGTGCCAGCAGTTACTCGCCGGGTGTTTATGAGACCCAGTACTTC. It translates to CASSYSPGVYETQYF.

V is TRBV2 and J is TRBJ1-3; 7 bases are shared with TRBD1. The junction had 6 bases not matched to a gene; V was cut back by 10 bases and J by 3 bases. Germline lookup yields CDR1 SNHLY and CDR2 FYNNEI. The CDR3 runs 13 residues. The CDR3 DNA reads TGTGCCATTGACAGGGCAGTTGGAAACACCATATATTTT. Translated: CAIDRAVGNTIYF.

V usage is TRBV9 and J usage is TRBJ1-5; the match to TRBD1 covers 7 bases. CDR1 SGDLS and CDR2 YYNGEE come from the germline V gene. V was clipped by 4 bases and J by 5 bases; unmatched bases: 3. The CDR3 has 13 amino acids. CDR3 coding DNA: TGTGCCAGCAGCAGAGGACAGGATCAGCCCCAGCATTTT. As protein: CASSRGQDQPQHF.